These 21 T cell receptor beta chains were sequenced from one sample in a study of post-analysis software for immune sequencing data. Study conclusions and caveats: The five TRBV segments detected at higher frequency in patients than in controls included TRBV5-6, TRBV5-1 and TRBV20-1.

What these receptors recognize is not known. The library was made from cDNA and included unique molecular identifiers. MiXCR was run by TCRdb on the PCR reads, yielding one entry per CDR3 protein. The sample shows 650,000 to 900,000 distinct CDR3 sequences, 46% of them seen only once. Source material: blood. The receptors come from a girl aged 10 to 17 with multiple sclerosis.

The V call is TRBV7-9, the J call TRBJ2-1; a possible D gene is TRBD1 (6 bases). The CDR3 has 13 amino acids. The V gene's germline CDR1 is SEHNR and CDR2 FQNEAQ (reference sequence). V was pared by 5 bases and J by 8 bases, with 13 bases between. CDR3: CASSPDSKDEQFF. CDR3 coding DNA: TGTGCCAGCAGCCCGGACAGTAAGGATGAGCAGTTCTTC.

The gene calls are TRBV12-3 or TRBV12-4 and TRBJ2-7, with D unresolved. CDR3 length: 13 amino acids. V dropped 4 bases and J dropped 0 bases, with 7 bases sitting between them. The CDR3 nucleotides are TGTGCCAGCAGTTCTGACGGCTCCTACGAGCAGTACTTC. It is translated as CASSSDGSYEQYF.

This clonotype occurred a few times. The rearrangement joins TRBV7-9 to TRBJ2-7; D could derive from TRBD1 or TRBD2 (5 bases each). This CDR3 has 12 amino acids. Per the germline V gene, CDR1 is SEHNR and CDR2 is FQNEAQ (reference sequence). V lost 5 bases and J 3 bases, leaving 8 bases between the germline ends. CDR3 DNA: TGTGCCAGCAGCCGGGACCTCTACGAGCAGTACTTC. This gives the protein CASSRDLYEQYF.

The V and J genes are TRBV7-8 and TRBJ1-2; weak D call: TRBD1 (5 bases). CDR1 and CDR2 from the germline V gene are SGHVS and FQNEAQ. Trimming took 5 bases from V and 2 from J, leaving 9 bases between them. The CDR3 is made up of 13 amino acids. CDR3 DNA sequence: TGTGCCAGCAGCACGACAGAAAACTATGGCTACACCTTC. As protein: CASSTTENYGYTF. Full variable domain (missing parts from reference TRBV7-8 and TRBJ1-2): GAGVSQSPRYKVAKRGQDVALRCDPISGHVSLFWYQQALGQGPEFLTYFQNEAQLDKSGLPSDRFFAERPEGSVSTLKIQRTQQEDSAVYLCASSTTENYGYTFGSGTRLTVV.

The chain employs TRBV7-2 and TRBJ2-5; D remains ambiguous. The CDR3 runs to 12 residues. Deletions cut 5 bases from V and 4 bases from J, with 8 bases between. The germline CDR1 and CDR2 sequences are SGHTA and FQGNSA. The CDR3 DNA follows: TGTGCCAGCAGCAGGAACTCAGAGACCCAGTACTTC. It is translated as CASSRNSETQYF.

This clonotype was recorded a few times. The CDR3 here is CASSQNRRTDTQYF. CDR3 in DNA: TGTGCCAGCAGCCAAAACCGTCGCACAGATACGCAGTATTTT. The chain links TRBV7-6 to TRBJ2-3; D is unclear. Germline lookup yields CDR1 SGHVS and CDR2 FNYEAQ. The V end lost 5 bases, the J end lost 1 base, and 10 bases lay between the germline ends. The CDR3 loop spans 14 amino acids. The full variable domain, with the rest looked up from reference TRBV7-6 and TRBJ2-3, is GAGVSQSPRYKVTKRGQDVALRCDPISGHVSLYWYRQALGQGPEFLTYFNYEAQQDKSGLPNDRFSAERPEGSISTLTIQRTEQRDSAMYRCASSQNRRTDTQYFGPGTRLTVL.

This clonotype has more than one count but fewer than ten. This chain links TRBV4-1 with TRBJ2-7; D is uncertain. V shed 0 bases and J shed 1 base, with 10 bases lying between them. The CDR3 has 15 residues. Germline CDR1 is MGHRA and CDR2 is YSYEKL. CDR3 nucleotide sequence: TGCGCCAGCAGCCAAGAACCAGTGGCGTCCTACGAGCAGTACTTC. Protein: CASSQEPVASYEQYF.

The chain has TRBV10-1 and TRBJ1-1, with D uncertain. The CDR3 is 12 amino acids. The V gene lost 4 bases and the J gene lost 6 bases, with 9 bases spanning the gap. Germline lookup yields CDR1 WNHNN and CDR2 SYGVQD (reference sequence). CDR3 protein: CASSVRGPEAFF. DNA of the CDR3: TGCGCCAGCAGTGTCCGAGGCCCTGAAGCTTTCTTT.

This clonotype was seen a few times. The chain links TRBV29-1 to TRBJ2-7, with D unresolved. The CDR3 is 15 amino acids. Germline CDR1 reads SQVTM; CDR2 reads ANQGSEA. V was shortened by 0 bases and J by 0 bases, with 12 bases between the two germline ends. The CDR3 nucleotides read TGCAGCGTTGAAGATCCGGAGAGCCTCTCCTACGAGCAGTACTTC. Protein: CSVEDPESLSYEQYF.

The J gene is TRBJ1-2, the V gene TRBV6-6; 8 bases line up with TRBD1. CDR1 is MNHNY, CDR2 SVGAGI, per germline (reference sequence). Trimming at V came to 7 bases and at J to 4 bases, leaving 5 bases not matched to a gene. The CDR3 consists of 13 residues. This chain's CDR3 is CASIDRGGYGYTF. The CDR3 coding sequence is TGTGCCAGCATTGACAGGGGTGGCTATGGCTACACCTTC.

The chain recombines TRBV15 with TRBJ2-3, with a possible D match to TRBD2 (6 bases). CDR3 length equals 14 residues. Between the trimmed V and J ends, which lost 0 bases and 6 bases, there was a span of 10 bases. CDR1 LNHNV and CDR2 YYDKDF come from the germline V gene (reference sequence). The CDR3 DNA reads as TGTGCCACCAGCAGAGAGGGGGGACCGGATACGCAGTATTTT. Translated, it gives CATSREGGPDTQYF.

The DNA for the CDR3 is TGTGCCAGCAGCTTAATGAGGACTAGCGGGCACACCTACGAGCAGTACTTC. Translated: CASSLMRTSGHTYEQYF. The J gene is TRBJ2-7, the V gene TRBV7-2; 11 positions agree with TRBD2. Per the germline V gene, CDR1 is SGHTA and CDR2 is FQGNSA. The CDR3 is 17 amino acids. V was clipped by 2 bases and J by 2 bases; unmatched bases: 8.

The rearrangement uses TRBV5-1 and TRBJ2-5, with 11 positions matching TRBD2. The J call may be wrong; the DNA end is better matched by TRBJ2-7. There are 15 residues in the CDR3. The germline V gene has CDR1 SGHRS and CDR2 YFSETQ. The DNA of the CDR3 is TGCGCCAGCAGCTTGGCACTAGCGGGAGCCGGCGAGCAGTACTTC. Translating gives CASSLALAGAGEQYF.

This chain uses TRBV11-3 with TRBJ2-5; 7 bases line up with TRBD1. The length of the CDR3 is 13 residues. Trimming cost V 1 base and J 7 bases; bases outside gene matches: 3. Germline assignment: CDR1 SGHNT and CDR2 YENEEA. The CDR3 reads CASSLGEGATQYF. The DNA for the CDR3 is TGTGCCAGCAGCTTAGGAGAGGGGGCGACCCAGTACTTC.

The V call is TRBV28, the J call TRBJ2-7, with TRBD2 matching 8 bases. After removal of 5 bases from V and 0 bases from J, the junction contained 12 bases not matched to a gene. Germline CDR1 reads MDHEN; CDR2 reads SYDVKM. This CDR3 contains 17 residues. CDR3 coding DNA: TGTGCCAGCAGTCCCCACGGGAGGGGACGAGGCTCCTACGAGCAGTACTTC. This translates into CASSPHGRGRGSYEQYF.

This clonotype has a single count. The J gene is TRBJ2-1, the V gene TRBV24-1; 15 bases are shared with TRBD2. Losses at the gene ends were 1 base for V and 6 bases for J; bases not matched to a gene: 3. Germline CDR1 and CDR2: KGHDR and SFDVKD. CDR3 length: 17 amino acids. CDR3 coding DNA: TGTGCCACCAGTGATTTCCAGGGACTAGCGGGAGGCAATGAGCAGTTCTTC. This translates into CATSDFQGLAGGNEQFF.

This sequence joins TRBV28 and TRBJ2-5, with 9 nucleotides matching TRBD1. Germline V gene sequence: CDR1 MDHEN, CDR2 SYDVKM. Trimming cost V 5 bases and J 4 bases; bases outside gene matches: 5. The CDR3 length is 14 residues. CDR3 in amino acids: CASSSPGQGETQYF. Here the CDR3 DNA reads TGTGCCAGCAGTAGTCCGGGACAGGGAGAGACCCAGTACTTC.

The CDR3 DNA is TGTGCCAGCAGCTTAGGGACTAGCGGGAGGGGTTATGAGCAGTTCTTC. This sequence encodes CASSLGTSGRGYEQFF. V gene TRBV7-8 combines with J gene TRBJ2-1; 15 bases line up with TRBD2. The V and J ends lost 1 base and 8 bases, in that order; junction bases with no gene match: 3. CDR3 length: 16 residues. Looked up from germline, CDR1 is SGHVS and CDR2 is FQNEAQ.

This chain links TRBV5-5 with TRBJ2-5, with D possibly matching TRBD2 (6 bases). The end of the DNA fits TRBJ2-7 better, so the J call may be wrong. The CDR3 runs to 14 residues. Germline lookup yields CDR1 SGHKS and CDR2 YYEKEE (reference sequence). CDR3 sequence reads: CASSSDPDYYEQYF. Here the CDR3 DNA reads TGTGCCAGCAGCTCTGACCCGGACTATTACGAGCAGTACTTC.

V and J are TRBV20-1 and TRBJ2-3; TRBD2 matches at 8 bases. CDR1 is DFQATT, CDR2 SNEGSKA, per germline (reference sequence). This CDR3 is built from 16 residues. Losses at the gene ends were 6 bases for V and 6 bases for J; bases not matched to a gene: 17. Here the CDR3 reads CSAPPVGSGRGDTQYF. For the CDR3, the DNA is TGCAGTGCCCCACCCGTAGGGAGCGGGAGAGGTGATACGCAGTATTTT.

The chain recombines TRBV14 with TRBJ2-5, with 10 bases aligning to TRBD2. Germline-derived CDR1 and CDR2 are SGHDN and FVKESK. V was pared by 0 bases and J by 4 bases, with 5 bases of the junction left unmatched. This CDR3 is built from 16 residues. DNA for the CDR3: TGTGCCAGCAGCCAAGAGGCTAGCGGGAGACGAGAGACCCAGTACTTC. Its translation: CASSQEASGRRETQYF.